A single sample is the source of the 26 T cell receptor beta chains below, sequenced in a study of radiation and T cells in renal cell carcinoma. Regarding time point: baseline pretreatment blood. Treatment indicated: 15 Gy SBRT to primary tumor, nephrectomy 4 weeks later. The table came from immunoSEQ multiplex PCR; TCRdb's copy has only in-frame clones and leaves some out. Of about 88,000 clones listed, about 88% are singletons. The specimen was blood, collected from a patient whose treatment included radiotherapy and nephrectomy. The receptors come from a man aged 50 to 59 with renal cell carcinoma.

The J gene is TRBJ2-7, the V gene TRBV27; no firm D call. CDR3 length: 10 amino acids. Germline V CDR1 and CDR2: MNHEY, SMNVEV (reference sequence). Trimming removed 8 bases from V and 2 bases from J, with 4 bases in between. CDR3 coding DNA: TGTGCCAGCGGCCCCTACGAGCAGTACTTC. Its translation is CASGPYEQYF.

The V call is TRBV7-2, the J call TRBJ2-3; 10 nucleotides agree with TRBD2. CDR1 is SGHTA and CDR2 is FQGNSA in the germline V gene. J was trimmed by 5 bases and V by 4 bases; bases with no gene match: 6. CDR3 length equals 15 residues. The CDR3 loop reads CASSSTTSGIDTQYF. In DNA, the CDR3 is TGTGCCAGCAGCTCTACTACTAGCGGGATAGATACGCAGTATTTT.

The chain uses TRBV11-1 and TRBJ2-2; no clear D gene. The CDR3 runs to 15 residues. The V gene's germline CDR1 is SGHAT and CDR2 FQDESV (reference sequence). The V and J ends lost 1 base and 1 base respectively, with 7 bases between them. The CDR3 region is CASSLDQLNTGELFF. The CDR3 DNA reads TGTGCCAGCAGCTTAGATCAATTGAACACCGGGGAGCTGTTTTTT. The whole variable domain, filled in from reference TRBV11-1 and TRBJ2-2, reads EAEVAQSPRYKITEKSQAVAFWCDPISGHATLYWYRQILGQGPELLVQFQDESVVDDSQLPKDRFSAERLKGVDSTLKIQPAELGDSAMYLCASSLDQLNTGELFFGEGSRLTVL.

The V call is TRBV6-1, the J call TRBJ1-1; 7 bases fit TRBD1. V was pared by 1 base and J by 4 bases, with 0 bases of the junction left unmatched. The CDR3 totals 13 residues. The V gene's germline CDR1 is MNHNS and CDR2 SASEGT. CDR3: CASSEEGATEAFF. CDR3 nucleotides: TGTGCCAGCAGTGAAGAGGGGGCCACTGAAGCTTTCTTT.

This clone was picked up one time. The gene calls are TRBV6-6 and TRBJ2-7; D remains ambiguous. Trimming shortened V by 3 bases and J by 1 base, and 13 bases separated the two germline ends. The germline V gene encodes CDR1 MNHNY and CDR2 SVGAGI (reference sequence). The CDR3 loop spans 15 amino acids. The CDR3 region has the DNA TGTGCCAGCAGTTATGGCCCCGACGGATCCTACGAGCAGTACTTC. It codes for CASSYGPDGSYEQYF.

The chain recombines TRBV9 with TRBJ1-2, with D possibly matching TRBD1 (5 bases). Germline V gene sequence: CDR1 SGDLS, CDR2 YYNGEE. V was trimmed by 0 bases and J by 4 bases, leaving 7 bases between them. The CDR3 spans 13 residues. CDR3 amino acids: CASSVGQGYGYTF. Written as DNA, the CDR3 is TGTGCCAGCAGCGTAGGGCAGGGCTATGGCTACACCTTC.

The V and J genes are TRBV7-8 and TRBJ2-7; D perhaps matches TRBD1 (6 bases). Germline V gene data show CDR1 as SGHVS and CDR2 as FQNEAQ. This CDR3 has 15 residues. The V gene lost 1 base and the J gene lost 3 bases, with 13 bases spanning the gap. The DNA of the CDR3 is TGTGCCAGCAGCTTAGTCTCGAGGACAGACTACGAGCAGTACTTC. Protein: CASSLVSRTDYEQYF.

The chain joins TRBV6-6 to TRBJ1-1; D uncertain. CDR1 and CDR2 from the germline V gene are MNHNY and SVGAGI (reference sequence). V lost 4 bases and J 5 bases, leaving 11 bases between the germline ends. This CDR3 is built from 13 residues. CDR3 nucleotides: TGTGCCAGCAGTTTTCGATGGGGTACTGAAGCTTTCTTT. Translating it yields CASSFRWGTEAFF.

The CDR3 DNA reads TGCGCCAGCAGCTTGGCCCCGGCCGGGACCGGGGAGCTGTTTTTT. Amino acid sequence: CASSLAPAGTGELFF. This chain connects TRBV5-1 to TRBJ2-2, with D hard to call. V gave up 0 bases and J gave up 5 bases, with 11 bases separating them. The CDR3 contains 15 residues. Germline V CDR1 and CDR2: SGHRS, YFSETQ.

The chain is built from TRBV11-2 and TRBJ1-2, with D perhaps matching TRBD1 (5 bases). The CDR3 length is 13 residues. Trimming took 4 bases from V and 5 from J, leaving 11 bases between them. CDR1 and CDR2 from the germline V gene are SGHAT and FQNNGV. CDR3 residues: CASSSGTQYGYTF. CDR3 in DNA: TGTGCCAGCAGCTCCGGGACGCAATATGGCTACACCTTC.

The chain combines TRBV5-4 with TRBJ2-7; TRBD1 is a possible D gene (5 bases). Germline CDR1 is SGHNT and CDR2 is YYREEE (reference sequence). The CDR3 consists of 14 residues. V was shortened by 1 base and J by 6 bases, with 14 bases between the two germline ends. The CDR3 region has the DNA TGTGCCAGCAGCTTGAATGCAGGGCCTTCCGAGCAGTACTTC. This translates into CASSLNAGPSEQYF.

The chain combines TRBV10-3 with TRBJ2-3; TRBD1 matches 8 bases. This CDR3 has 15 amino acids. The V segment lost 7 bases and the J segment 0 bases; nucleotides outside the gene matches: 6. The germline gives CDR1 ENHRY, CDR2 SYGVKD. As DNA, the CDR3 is TGTGCCATCATGGGGGACAGGATTAGCACAGATACGCAGTATTTT. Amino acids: CAIMGDRISTDTQYF.

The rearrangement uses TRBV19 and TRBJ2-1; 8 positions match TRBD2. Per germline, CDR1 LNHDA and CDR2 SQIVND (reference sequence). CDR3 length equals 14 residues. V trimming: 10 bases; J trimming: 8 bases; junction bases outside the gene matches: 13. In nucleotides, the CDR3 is TGTGCCACCAACAGCGGGGGCCTCTCTGATGAGCAGTTCTTC. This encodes CATNSGGLSDEQFF.

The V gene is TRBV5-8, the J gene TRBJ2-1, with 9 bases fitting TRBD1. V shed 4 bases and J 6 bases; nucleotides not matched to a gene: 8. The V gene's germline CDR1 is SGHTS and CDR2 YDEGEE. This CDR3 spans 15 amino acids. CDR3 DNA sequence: TGTGCCAGCAGCCCCGGGACAGGGCCTTCCAATGAGCAGTTCTTC. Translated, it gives CASSPGTGPSNEQFF.

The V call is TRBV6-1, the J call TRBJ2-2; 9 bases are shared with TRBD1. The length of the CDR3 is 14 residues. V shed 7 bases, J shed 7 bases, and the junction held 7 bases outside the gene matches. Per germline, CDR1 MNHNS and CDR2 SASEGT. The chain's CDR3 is CASNKQGAVGELFF. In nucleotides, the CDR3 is TGTGCCAGCAACAAACAGGGGGCGGTCGGGGAGCTGTTTTTT.

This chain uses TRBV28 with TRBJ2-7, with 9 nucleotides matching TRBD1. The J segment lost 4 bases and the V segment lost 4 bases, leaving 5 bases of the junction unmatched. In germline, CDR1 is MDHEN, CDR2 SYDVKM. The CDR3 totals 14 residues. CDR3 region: CASSSGQGIYEQYF. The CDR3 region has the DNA TGTGCCAGCAGTTCTGGACAGGGGATTTACGAGCAGTACTTC.

CDR3 nucleotide sequence: TGTGCCAGCAGTTACTCACAGGGGGCTGGAAACACCATATATTTT. This sequence encodes CASSYSQGAGNTIYF. This sequence joins TRBV6-5 and TRBJ1-3, with 8 bases matching TRBD1. The germline CDR1 and CDR2 sequences are MNHEY and SVGAGI. The CDR3 is 15 amino acids. The V gene end was trimmed by 0 bases and the J gene end by 2 bases; junction bases not matched to a gene: 0.

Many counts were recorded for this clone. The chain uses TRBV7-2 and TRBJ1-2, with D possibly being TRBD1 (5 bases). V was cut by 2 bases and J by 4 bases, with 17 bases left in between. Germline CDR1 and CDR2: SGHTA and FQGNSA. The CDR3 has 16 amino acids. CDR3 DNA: TGTGCCAGCAGCTTAAGTGTTCAGGGAATCGGCTATGGCTACACCTTC. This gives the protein CASSLSVQGIGYGYTF.

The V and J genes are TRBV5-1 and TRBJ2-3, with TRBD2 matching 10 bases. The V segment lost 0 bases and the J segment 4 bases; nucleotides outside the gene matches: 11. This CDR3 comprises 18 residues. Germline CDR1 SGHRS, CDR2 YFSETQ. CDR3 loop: CASSLESTALAGPDTQYF. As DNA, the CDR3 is TGCGCCAGCAGCTTGGAATCCACCGCACTAGCGGGACCAGATACGCAGTATTTT.

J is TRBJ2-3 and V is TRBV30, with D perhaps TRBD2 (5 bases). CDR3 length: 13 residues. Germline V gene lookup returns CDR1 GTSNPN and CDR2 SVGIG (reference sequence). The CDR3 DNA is TGTGCTGGAGGCGGTTCCGGTACAGATACGCAGTATTTT. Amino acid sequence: CAGGGSGTDTQYF.

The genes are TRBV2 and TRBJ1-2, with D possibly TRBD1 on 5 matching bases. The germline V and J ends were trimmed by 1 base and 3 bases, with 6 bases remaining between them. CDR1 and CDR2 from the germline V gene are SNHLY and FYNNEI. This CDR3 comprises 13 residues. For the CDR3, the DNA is TGTGCCAGCAGTGAAGGGGGCCACTATGGCTACACCTTC. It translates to CASSEGGHYGYTF.

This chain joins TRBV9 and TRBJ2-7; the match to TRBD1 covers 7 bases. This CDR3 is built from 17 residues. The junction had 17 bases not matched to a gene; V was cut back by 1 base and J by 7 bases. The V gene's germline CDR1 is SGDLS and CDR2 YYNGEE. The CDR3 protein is CASSVNDSRTGDREQYF. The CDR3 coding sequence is TGTGCCAGCAGCGTAAATGATTCGAGGACAGGAGATAGGGAGCAGTACTTC. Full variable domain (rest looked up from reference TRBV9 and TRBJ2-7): DSGVTQTPKHLITATGQRVTLRCSPRSGDLSVYWYQQSLDQGLQFLIQYYNGEERAKGNILERFSAQQFPDLHSELNLSSLELGDSALYFCASSVNDSRTGDREQYFGPGTRLTVT.

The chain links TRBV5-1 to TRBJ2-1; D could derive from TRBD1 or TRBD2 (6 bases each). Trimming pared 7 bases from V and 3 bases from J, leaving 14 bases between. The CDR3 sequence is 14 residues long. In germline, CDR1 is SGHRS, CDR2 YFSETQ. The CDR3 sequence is CASGRTVGYNEQFF. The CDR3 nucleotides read TGCGCCAGCGGGAGGACAGTGGGCTACAATGAGCAGTTCTTC.

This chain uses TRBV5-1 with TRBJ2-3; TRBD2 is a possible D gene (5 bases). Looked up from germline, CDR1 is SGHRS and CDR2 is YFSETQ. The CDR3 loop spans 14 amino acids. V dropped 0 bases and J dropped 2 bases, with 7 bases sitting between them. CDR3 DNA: TGCGCCAGCAGCTTGGGGGAGCCCACAGATACGCAGTATTTT. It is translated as CASSLGEPTDTQYF.

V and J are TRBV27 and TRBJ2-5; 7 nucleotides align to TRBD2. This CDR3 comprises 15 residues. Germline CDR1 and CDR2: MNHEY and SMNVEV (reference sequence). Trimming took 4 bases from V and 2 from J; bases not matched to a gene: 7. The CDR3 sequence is CASSSWGGRQETQYF. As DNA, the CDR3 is TGTGCCAGCAGTTCCTGGGGGGGACGGCAAGAGACCCAGTACTTC.

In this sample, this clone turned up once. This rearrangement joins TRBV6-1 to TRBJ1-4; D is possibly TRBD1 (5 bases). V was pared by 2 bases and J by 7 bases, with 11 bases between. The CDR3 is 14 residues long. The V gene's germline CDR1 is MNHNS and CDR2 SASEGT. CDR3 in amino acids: CASSEPRDLEKLFF. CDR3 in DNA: TGTGCCAGCAGTGAACCAAGGGACCTTGAAAAACTGTTTTTT.